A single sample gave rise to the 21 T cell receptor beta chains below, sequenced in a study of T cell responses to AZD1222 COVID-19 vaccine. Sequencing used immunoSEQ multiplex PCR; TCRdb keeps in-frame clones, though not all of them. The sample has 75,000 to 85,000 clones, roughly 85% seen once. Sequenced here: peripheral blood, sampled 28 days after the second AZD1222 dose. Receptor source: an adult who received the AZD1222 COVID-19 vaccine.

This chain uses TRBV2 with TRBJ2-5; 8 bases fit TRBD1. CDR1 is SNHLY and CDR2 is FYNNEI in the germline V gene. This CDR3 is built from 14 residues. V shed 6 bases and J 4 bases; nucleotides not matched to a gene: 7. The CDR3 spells CASSPLTGAETQYF. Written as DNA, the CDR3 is TGTGCCAGCAGCCCTTTGACAGGGGCAGAGACCCAGTACTTC.

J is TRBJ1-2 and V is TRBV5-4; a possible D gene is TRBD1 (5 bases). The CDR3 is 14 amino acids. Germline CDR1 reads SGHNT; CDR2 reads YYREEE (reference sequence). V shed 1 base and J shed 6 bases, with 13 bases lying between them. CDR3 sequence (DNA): TGTGCCAGCAGCTTGAAGGCAGGGCGGGATGGCTACACCTTC. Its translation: CASSLKAGRDGYTF.

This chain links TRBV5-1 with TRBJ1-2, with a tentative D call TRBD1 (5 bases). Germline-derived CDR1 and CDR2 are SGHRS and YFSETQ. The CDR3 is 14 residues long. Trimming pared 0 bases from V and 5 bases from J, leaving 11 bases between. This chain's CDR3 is CASSLEGQGYGYTF. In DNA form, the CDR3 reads TGCGCCAGCAGCTTGGAGGGTCAGGGTTATGGCTACACCTTC.

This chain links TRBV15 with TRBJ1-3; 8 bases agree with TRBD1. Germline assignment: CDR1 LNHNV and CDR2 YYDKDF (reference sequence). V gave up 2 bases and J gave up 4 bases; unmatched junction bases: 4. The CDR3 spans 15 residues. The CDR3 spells CATSRTGQVGNTIYF. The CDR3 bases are TGTGCCACCAGCAGAACGGGACAGGTCGGAAACACCATATATTTT.

This CDR3 reads CASNVRGGQETQYF. As DNA, the CDR3 is TGTGCCAGCAACGTTAGGGGAGGTCAAGAGACCCAGTACTTC. The chain has TRBV2 and TRBJ2-5; possibly TRBD2 for D (6 bases). Germline assignment: CDR1 SNHLY and CDR2 FYNNEI. The CDR3 loop spans 14 amino acids. Trimming took off 7 bases at V and 2 bases at J, with 14 bases between the two ends.

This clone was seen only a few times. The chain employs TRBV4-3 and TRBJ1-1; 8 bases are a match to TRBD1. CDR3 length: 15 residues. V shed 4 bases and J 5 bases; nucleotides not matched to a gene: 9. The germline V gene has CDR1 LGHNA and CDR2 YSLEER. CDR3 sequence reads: CASSRQTGVGTEAFF. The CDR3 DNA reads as TGCGCCAGCAGCCGACAGACAGGGGTAGGGACTGAAGCTTTCTTT.

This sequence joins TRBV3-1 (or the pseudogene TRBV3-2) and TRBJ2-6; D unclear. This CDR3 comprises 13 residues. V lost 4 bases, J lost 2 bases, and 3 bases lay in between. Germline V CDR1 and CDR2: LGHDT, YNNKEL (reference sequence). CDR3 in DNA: TGTGCCAGCAGCCTCGCTGGGGCCAACGTCCTGACTTTC. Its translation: CASSLAGANVLTF.

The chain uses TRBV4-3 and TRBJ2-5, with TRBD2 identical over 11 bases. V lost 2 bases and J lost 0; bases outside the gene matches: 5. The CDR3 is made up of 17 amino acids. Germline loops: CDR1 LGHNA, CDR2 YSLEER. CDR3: CASSQHLAGGNQETQYF. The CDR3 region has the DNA TGCGCCAGCAGCCAACATTTAGCGGGGGGGAACCAAGAGACCCAGTACTTC.

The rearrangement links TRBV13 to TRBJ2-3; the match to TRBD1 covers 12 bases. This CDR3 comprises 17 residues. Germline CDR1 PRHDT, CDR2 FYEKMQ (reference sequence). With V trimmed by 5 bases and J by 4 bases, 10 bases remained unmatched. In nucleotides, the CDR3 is TGTGCCAGCAGCCCGGGGACAGGGGGCGCGGGAGCAGATACGCAGTATTTT. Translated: CASSPGTGGAGADTQYF.

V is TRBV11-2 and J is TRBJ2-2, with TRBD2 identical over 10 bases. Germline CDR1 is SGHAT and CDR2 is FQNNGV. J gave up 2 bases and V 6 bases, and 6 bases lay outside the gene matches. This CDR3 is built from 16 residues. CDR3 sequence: CASSRLAGSNTGELFF. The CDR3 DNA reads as TGTGCCAGCAGTCGACTAGCGGGTTCCAACACCGGGGAGCTGTTTTTT.

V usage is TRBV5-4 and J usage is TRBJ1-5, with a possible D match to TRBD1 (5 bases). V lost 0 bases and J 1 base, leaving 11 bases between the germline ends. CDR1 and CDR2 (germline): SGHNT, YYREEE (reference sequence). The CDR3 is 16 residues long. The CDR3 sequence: CASSLGGGASNQPQHF. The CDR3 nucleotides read TGTGCCAGCAGCTTGGGGGGGGGAGCCAGCAATCAGCCCCAGCATTTT.

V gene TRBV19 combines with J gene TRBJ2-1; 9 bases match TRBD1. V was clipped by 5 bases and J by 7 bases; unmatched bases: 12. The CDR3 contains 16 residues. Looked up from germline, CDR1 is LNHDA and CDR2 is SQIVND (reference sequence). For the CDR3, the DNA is TGTGCCAGTAGTCCTAGAAAAGGGACAGGGAGGAATGAGCAGTTCTTC. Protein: CASSPRKGTGRNEQFF.

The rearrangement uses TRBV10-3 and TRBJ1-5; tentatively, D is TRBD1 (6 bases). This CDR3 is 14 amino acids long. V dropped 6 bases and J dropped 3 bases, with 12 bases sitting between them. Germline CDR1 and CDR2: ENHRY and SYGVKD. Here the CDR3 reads CAISSGQINQPQHF. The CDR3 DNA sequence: TGTGCCATCAGCTCAGGACAGATCAATCAGCCCCAGCATTTT.

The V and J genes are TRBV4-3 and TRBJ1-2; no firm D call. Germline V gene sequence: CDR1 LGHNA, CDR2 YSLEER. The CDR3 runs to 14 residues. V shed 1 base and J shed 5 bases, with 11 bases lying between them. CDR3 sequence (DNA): TGCGCCAGCAGCCAAGTCGGGCAGATTTATGGCTACACCTTC. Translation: CASSQVGQIYGYTF.

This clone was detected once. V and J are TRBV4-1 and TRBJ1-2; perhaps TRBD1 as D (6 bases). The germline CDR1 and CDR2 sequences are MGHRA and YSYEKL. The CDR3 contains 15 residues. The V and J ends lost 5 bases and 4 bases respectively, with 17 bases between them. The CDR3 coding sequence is TGCGCCAGCAGCGTGACCCCTCAGGGGACCTATGGCTACACCTTC. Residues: CASSVTPQGTYGYTF.

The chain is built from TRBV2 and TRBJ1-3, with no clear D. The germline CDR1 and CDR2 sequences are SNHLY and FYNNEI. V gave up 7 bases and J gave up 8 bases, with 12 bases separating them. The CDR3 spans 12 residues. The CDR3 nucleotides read TGTGCCAGCAAAGGAGGAGGCTACACCATATATTTT. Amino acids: CASKGGGYTIYF. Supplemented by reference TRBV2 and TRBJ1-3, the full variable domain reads EPEVTQTPSHQVTQMGQEVILRCVPISNHLYFYWYRQILGQKVEFLVSFYNNEISEKSEIFDDQFSVERPDGSNFTLKIRSTKLEDSAMYFCASKGGGYTIYFGEGSWLTVV.

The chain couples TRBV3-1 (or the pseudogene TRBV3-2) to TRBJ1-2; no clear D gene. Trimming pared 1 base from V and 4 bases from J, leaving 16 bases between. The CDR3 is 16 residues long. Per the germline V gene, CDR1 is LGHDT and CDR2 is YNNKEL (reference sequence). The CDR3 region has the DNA TGTGCCAGCAGCCAAGCTGTGACTATAGGACTCTATGGCTACACCTTC. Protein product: CASSQAVTIGLYGYTF.

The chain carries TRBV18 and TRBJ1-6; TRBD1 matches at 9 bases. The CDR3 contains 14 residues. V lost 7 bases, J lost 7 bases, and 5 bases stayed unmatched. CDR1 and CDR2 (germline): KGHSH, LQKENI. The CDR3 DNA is TGTGCCAGCTGCACCGGGACAGGGAATTCACCCCTCCACTTT. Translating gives CASCTGTGNSPLHF. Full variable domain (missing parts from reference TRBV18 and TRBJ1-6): NAGVMQNPRHLVRRRGQEARLRCSPMKGHSHVYWYRQLPEEGLKFMVYLQKENIIDESGMPKERFSAEFPKEGPSILRIQQVVRGDSAAYFCASCTGTGNSPLHFGNGTRLTVT.

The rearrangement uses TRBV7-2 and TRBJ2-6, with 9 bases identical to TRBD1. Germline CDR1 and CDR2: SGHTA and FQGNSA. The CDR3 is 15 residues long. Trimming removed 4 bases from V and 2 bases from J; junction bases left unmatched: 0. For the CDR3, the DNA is TGTGCCAGCAGCTGGACAGGGGCTGGGGCCAACGTCCTGACTTTC. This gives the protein CASSWTGAGANVLTF.

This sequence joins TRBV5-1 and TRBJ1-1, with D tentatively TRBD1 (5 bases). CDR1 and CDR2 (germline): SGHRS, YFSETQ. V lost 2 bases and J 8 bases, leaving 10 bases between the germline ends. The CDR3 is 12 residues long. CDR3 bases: TGCGCCAGCAGCTTAGTGCGGGACGAAGCTTTCTTT. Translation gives CASSLVRDEAFF.

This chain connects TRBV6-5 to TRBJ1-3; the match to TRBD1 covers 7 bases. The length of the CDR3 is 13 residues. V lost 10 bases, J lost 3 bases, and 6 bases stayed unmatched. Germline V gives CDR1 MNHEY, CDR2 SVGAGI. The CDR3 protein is CATETGVGNTIYF. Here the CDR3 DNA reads TGTGCCACAGAAACAGGGGTTGGAAACACCATATATTTT.